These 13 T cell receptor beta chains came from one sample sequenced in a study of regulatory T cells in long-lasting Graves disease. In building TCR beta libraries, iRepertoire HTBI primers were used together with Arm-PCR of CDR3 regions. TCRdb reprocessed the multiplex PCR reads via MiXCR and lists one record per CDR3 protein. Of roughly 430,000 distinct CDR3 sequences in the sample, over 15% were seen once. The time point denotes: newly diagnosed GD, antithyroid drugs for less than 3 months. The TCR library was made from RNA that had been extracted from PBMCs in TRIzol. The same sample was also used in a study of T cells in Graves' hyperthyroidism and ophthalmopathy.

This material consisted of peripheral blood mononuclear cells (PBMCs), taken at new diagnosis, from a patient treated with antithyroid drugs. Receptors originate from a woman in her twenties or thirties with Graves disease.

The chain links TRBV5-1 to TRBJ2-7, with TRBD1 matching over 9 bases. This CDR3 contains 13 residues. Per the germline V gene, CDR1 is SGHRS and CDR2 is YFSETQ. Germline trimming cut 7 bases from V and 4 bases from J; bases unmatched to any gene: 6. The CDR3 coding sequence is TGCGCCAGCCAGGAGGACAGGGGTTACGAGCAGTACTTC. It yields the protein CASQEDRGYEQYF.

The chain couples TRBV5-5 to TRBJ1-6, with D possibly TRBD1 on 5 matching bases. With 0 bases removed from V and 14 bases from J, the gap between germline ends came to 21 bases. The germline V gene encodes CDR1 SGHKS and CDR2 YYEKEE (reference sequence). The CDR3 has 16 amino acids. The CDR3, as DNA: TGTGCCAGCAGCTTGGCCTACGACAGCGGGCGGAGGACCCTCCACTTT. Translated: CASSLAYDSGRRTLHF.

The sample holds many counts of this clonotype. The CDR3 loop reads CASSPLGQTSGAYEQYF. CDR3 DNA sequence: TGTGCCAGCTCACCACTGGGGCAGACTAGCGGTGCCTACGAGCAGTACTTC. This sequence joins TRBV18 and TRBJ2-7; 9 nucleotides agree with TRBD2. From germline, CDR1 is KGHSH and CDR2 LQKENI. Losses at the gene ends were 1 base for V and 2 bases for J; bases not matched to a gene: 9. The CDR3 spans 17 residues.

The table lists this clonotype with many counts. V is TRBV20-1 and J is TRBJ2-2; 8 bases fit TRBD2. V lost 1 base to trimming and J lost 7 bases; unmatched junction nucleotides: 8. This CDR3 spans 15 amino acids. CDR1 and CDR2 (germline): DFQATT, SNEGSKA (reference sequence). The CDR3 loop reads CSARVLAGIRGELFF. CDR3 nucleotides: TGCAGTGCTAGAGTTCTAGCGGGCATCCGCGGGGAGCTGTTTTTT.

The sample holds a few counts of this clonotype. CDR3: CATSDFTGGPDNEQFF. CDR3 DNA sequence: TGTGCCACCAGTGATTTTACGGGAGGGCCTGATAATGAGCAGTTCTTC. The rearrangement joins TRBV24-1 to TRBJ2-1, with TRBD2 identical over 8 bases. Germline V lookup: CDR1 KGHDR, CDR2 SFDVKD. The CDR3 loop spans 16 amino acids. V was clipped by 1 base and J by 7 bases; unmatched bases: 8.

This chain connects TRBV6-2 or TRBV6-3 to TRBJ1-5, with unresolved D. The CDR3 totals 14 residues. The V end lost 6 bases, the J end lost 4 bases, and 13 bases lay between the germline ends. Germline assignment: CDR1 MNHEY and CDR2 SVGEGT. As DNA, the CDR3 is TGTGCCAGCAGCCGAGCCCCCTCAAATCAGCCCCAGCATTTT. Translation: CASSRAPSNQPQHF.

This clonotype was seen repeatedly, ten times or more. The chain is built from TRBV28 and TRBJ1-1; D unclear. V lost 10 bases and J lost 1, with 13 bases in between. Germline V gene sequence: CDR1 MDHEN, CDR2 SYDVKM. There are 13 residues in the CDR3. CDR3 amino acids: CATHPWPNTEAFF. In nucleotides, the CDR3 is TGTGCCACCCACCCATGGCCGAACACTGAAGCTTTCTTT.

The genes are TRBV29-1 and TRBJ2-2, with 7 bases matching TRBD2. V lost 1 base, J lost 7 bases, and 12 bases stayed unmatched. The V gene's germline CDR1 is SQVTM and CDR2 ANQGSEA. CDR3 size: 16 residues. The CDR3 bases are TGCAGCGTTGAAGGGGGAGGCGGGAGTAGGGTCGGGGAGCTGTTTTTT. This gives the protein CSVEGGGGSRVGELFF.

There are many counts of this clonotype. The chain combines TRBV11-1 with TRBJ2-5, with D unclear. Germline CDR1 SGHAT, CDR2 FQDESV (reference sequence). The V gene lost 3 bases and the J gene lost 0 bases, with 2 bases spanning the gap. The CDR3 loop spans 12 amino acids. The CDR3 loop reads CASSFYQETQYF. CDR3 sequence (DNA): TGTGCCAGCAGCTTCTACCAAGAGACCCAGTACTTC.

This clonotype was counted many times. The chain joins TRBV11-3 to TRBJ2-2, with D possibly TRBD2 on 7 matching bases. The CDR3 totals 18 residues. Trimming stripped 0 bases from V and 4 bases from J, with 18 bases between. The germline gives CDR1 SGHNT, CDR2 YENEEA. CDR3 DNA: TGTGCCAGCAGCTTAGAGGGGGGGGCGGGAGCGGTCACCGGGGAGCTGTTTTTT. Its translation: CASSLEGGAGAVTGELFF.

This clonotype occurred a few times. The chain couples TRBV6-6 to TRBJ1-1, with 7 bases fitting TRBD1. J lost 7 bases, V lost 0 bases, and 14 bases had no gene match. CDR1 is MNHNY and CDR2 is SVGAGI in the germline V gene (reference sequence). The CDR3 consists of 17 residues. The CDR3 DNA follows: TGTGCCAGCAGTTACTCGTCAGGGGGAGGGTGGTACGGTGAAGCTTTCTTT. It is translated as CASSYSSGGGWYGEAFF.

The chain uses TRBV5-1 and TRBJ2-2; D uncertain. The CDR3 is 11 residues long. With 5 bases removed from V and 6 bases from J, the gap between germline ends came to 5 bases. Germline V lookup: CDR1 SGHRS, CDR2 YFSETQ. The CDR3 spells CASRVSGELFF. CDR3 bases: TGCGCCAGCAGAGTGTCCGGGGAGCTGTTTTTT.

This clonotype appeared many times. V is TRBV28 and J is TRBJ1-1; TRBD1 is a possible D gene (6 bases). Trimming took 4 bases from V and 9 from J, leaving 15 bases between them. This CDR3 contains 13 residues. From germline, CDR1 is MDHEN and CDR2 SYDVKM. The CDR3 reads CASSSTRGKKAFF. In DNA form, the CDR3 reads TGTGCCAGCAGTTCCACGAGGGGGAAAAAAGCTTTCTTT.